The T cell receptor beta chain under discussion was sequenced for a study of T cells expressing NK-cell markers. The study, taken as a whole, reports: The CD3+CD56-NKG2C+ fraction was also led by these clonotypes in several donors. HCMV specificity of the expanded NKG2C+ T cell clones stayed unclear.

With respect to this clonotype: Its specificity is unknown.

Using the 5' RACE reads, TCRdb records one entry per CDR3 protein without DNA. This sample's clone table lists hundreds of thousands of distinct CDR3 sequences. This receptor was obtained from a woman between 18 and 70 years old in good health. The sequenced sample consisted of blood T cells: a sorted CD56 or NKG2C T cell subset, CD4+ or CD8+ T cells, or bulk PBMC T cells (not recorded which).

CDR3 loop: CSARTTASTSYNEQFF. The rearrangement links TRBV20-1 to TRBJ2-1. This CDR3 is 16 amino acids long. In germline, CDR1 is DFQATT, CDR2 SNEGSKA (reference sequence).